The sequence of this T cell receptor (beta chain) was determined in a study of blood T cell repertoires in COVID-19. Study information: Acute and convalescent COVID-19 samples came from the United States, Italy and Spain. T cells, B-cell-depleted T cells, or PBMCs supplied cDNA or gDNA.

Only in-frame clones appear in the TCRdb table, and some are missing; sequencing was by immunoSEQ multiplex PCR. The sample lists roughly 200,000 clones, about 90% occurring once. There are 13 residues in the CDR3. The V gene's germline CDR1 is SNHLY and CDR2 FYNNEI. Between the trimmed V and J ends, which lost 6 bases and 5 bases, there was a span of 14 bases. The sample comprised PBMCs or T cells enriched from blood (not recorded which). This TCR derives from a woman in her twenties or thirties with acute COVID-19. This chain links TRBV2 with TRBJ2-7, with D perhaps matching TRBD1 (5 bases). The chain's CDR3 is CASSLGVFNEQYF. CDR3 in DNA: TGTGCCAGCAGCCTAGGGGTTTTCAACGAGCAGTACTTC.